This is a list of T cell receptor beta chains from one sample in a study of T cell responses to AZD1222 COVID-19 vaccine. Profiling relied on immunoSEQ multiplex PCR, and the TCRdb table lists in-frame clones only, not all of them. The profile shows approximately 150,000 clones, about 91% of them singletons. Sequencing used peripheral blood, obtained 28 days after the second AZD1222 dose. The receptors were gathered from an adult who received the AZD1222 COVID-19 vaccine. The CDR3 runs from the conserved cysteine through the conserved F or W. Fields, in order: J gene, D gene, V gene, clone size, CDR3 protein, CDR3 DNA. D genes are given only for firm matches. A clone size is listed for some rows: how often the clone was seen (once, few, many), or a class if it is expanded.

>TRBJ1-1|-|TRBV12-5|-
CASGPLRTDLMNTEAFF
TGTGCTAGTGGTCCACTCCGGACGGACTTAATGAACACTGAAGCTTTCTTT
>TRBJ1-1|-|TRBV30|-
CAWNGLAEAFF
TGTGCCTGGAACGGTCTGGCTGAAGCTTTCTTT
>TRBJ2-5|-|TRBV6-5|-
CASKVQVGYQETQYF
TGTGCCAGCAAGGTACAGGTGGGATACCAAGAGACCCAGTACTTC
>TRBJ1-1|TRBD1|TRBV27|-
CASRAGGTGLTMGAFF
TGTGCCAGCAGAGCCGGCGGGACAGGGCTGACAATGGGAGCTTTCTTT
>TRBJ1-2|TRBD1|TRBV5-6|-
CASSFHRGGGYTF
TGTGCCAGCAGCTTCCACAGGGGTGGTGGCTACACCTTC
>TRBJ1-2|TRBD1|TRBV4-1|once
CASSQAVWTGNYGYTF
TGCGCCAGCAGCCAAGCCGTCTGGACAGGGAACTATGGCTACACCTTC
>TRBJ1-6|TRBD1|TRBV6-2/TRBV6-3|-
CASSYSIQGQSPLHF
TGTGCCAGCAGTTACTCGATACAGGGGCAGTCACCCCTCCACTTT
>TRBJ1-1|-|TRBV19|-
CASSPPGGGYTEAFF
TGTGCCAGTAGCCCCCCCGGGGGAGGGTACACTGAAGCTTTCTTT
>TRBJ2-1|TRBD2|TRBV19|-
CATREGHLPIYNEQFF
TGTGCCACGCGGGAGGGCCACCTGCCGATATACAATGAGCAGTTCTTC
>TRBJ2-7|-|TRBV27|-
CASSAATGSYEQYF
TGTGCCAGCAGTGCCGCGACAGGATCCTACGAGCAGTACTTC
>TRBJ1-1|-|TRBV7-9|-
CASSPNLGRGHSDTEAFF
TGTGCCAGCAGCCCCAATTTAGGCCGGGGACACTCGGACACTGAAGCTTTCTTT
>TRBJ2-5|-|TRBV5-4|-
CASSFLTLRQETQYF
TGTGCCAGCAGCTTCCTGACTCTCCGCCAAGAGACCCAGTACTTC
>TRBJ1-4|-|TRBV18|-
CASSPLFSATNEKLFF
TGTGCCAGCTCACCACTTTTTAGTGCAACTAATGAAAAACTGTTTTTT
>TRBJ2-1|-|TRBV6-2/TRBV6-3|-
CASSYRPPQRGYNEQFF
TGTGCCAGCAGTTACCGACCCCCACAAAGGGGGTACAATGAGCAGTTCTTC
>TRBJ2-1|TRBD2|TRBV7-9|-
CASSWTSGTYNEQFF
TGTGCCAGCAGTTGGACTAGCGGGACTTACAATGAGCAGTTCTTC
>TRBJ1-6|-|TRBV11-3|-
CASSPNSGSPLHF
TGTGCCAGCAGCCCCAACAGCGGCTCACCCCTCCACTTT
>TRBJ1-6|TRBD1|TRBV6-6|-
CASCNQGGHSPLHF
TGTGCCAGCTGTAATCAGGGGGGTCATTCACCCCTCCACTTT
>TRBJ1-1|-|TRBV3-1/TRBV3-2|-
CASSEGGATEAFF
TGTGCCAGCAGCGAAGGAGGGGCTACTGAAGCTTTCTTT
>TRBJ1-2|-|TRBV18|-
CASSPDGSNYGYTF
TGTGCCAGCTCACCGGACGGATCAAACTATGGCTACACCTTC
>TRBJ2-2|-|TRBV14|-
CASSPPRTANTGELFF
TGTGCCAGCAGCCCCCCGCGGACCGCGAACACCGGGGAGCTGTTTTTT
>TRBJ2-1|-|TRBV4-2|-
CASSPVGEVYNEQFF
TGTGCCAGCAGCCCCGTGGGGGAGGTATACAATGAGCAGTTCTTC
>TRBJ1-1|-|TRBV30|-
CAWSVWGARTEAFF
TGTGCCTGGAGTGTTTGGGGGGCGAGGACTGAAGCTTTCTTT
>TRBJ2-1|TRBD2|TRBV13|-
CASSLAGGRGDNEQFF
TGTGCCAGCAGCTTAGCCGGCGGGAGGGGGGACAATGAGCAGTTCTTC